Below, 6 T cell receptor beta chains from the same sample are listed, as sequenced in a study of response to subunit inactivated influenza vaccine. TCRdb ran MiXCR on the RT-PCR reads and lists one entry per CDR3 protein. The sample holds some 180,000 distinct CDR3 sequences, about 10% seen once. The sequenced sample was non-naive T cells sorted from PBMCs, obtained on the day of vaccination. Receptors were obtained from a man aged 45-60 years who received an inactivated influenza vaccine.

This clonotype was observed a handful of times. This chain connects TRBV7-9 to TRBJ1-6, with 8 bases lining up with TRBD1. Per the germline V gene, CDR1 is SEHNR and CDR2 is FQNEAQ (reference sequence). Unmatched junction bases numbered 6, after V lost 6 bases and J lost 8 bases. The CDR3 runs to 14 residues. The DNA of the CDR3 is TGTGCCAGCAGACCGACAGGGGAGCATTCACCCCTCCACTTT. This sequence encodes CASRPTGEHSPLHF.

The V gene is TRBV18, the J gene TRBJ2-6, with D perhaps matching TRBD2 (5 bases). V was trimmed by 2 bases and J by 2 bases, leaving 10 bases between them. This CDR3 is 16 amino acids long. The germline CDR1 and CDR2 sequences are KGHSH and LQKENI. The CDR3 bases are TGTGCCAGCTCACCAAACCGGGGAGCTGGGGCCAACGTCCTGACTTTC. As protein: CASSPNRGAGANVLTF.

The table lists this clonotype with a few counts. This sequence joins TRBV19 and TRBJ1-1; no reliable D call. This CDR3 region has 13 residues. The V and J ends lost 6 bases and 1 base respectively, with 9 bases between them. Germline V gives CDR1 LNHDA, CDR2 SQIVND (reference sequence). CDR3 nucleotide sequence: TGTGCCAGTAGCCCTCTAGGGAACACTGAAGCTTTCTTT. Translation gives CASSPLGNTEAFF.

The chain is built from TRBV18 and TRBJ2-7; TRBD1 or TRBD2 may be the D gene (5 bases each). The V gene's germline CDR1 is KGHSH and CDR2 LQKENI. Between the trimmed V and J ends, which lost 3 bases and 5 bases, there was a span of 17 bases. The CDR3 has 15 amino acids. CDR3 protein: CASSPRSGPSDEQYF. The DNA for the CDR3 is TGTGCCAGCTCACCGCGATCGGGGCCGTCCGACGAGCAGTACTTC.

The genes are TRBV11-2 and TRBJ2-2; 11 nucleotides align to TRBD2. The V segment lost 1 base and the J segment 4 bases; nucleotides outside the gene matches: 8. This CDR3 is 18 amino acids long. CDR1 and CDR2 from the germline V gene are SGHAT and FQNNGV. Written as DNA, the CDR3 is TGTGCCAGCAGCTTAGGATCTAGCGGGGGGTCGGGCACCGGGGAGCTGTTTTTT. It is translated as CASSLGSSGGSGTGELFF.

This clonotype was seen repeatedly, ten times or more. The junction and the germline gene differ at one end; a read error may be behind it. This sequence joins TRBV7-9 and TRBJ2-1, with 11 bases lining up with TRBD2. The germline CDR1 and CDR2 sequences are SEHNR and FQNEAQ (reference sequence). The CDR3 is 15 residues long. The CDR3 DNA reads TGTGCCAGCAGATTAGCGGGGGGGTCCTACAATGAGCAGTTCTTC. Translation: CASRLAGGSYNEQFF. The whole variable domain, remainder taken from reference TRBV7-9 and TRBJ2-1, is DTGVSQNPRHKITKRGQNVTFRCDPISEHNRLYWYRQTLGQGPEFLTYFQNEAQLEKSRLLSDRFSAERPKGSFSTLEIQRTEQGDSAMYLCASRLAGGSYNEQFFGPGTRLTVL.